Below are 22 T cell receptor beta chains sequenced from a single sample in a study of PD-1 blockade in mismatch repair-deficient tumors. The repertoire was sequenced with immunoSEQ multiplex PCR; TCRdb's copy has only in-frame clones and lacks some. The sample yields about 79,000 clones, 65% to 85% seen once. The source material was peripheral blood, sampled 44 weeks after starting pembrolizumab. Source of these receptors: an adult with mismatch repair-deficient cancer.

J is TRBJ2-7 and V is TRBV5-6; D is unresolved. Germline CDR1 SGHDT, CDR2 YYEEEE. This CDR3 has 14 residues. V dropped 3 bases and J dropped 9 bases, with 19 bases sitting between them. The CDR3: CASSSMLQPIGQYF. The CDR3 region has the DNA TGTGCCAGCAGCTCAATGTTACAGCCCATCGGGCAGTACTTC.

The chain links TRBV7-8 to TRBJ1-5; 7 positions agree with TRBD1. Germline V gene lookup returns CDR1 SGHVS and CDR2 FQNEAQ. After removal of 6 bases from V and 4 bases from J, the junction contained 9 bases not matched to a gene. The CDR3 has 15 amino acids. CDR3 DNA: TGTGCCAGCAGTTCCTCCGGGACAGCAAATCAGCCCCAGCATTTT. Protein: CASSSSGTANQPQHF.

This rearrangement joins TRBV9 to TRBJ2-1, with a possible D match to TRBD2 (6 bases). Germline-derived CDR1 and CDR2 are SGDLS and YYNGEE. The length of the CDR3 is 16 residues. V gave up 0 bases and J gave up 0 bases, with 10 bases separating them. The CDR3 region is CASSVDAGLSYNEQFF. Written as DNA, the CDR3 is TGTGCCAGCAGCGTAGATGCGGGGCTCTCCTACAATGAGCAGTTCTTC.

CDR3 amino acids: CASSQGVSSGNTIYF. The DNA for the CDR3 is TGCGCCAGCAGCCAAGGAGTAAGCTCTGGAAACACCATATATTTT. The gene calls are TRBV4-1 and TRBJ1-3; D is unresolved. The CDR3 is 15 residues long. Germline-derived CDR1 and CDR2 are MGHRA and YSYEKL. Deletions cut 1 base from V and 0 bases from J, with 7 bases between.

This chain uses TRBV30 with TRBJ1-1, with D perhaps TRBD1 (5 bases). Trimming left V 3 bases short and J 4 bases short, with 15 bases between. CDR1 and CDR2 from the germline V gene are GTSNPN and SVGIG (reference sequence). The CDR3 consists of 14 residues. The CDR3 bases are TGTGCCTGGAGGGGCGGGGGATTGGGCACTGAAGCTTTCTTT. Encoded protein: CAWRGGGLGTEAFF.

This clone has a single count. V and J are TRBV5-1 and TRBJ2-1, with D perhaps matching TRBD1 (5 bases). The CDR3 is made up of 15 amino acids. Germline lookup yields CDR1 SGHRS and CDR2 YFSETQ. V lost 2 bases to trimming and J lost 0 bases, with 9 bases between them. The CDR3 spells CASSLGQSSYNEQFF. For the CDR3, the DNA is TGCGCCAGCAGCTTAGGACAAAGCTCCTACAATGAGCAGTTCTTC.

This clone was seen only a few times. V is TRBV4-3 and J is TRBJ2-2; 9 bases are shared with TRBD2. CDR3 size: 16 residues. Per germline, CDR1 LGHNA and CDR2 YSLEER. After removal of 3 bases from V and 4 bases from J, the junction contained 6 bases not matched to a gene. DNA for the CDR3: TGCGCCAGCAGCCAGGTAGCGGGAGTGAGCACCGGGGAGCTGTTTTTT. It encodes CASSQVAGVSTGELFF.

The CDR3 DNA reads as TGCGCCAGCAGCCAAGTAATTGTAGACTCCTACGAGCAGTACTTC. Amino acid sequence: CASSQVIVDSYEQYF. This rearrangement joins TRBV4-3 to TRBJ2-7; D remains unclear. The germline gives CDR1 LGHNA, CDR2 YSLEER. The V and J ends lost 1 base and 0 bases respectively, with 10 bases between them. The length of the CDR3 is 15 residues.

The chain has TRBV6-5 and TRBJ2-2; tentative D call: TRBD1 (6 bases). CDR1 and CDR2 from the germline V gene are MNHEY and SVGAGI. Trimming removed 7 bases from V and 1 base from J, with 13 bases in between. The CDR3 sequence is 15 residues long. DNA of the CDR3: TGTGCCAGCACAACCGGACAGAGGAACACCGGGGAGCTGTTTTTT. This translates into CASTTGQRNTGELFF.

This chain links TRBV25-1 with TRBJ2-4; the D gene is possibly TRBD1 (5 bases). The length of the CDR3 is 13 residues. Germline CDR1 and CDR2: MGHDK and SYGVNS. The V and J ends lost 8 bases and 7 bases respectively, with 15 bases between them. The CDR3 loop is CASASRVRNIQYF. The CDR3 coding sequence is TGTGCCAGCGCCAGCAGGGTGAGGAACATTCAGTACTTC. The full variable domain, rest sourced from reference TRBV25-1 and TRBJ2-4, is EADIYQTPRYLVIGTGKKITLECSQTMGHDKMYWYQQDPGMELHLIHYSYGVNSTEKGDLSSESTVSRIRTEHFPLTLESARPSHTSQYLCASASRVRNIQYFGAGTRLSVL.

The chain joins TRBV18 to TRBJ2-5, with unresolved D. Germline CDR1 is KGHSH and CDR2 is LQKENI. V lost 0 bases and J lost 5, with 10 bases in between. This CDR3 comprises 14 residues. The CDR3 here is CASSPPVNAETQYF. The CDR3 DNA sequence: TGTGCCAGCTCACCACCGGTCAACGCGGAGACCCAGTACTTC.

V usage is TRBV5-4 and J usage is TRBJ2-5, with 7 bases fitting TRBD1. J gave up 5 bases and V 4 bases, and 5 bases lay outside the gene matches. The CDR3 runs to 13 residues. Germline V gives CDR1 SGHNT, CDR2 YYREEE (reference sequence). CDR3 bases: TGTGCCAGCAGCCTGACAGGGCGTGAGACCCAGTACTTC. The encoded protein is CASSLTGRETQYF.

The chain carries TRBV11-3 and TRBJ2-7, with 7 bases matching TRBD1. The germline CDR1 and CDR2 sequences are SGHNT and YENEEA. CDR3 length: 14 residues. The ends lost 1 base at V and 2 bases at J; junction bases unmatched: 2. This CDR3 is CASSLGGTAYEQYF. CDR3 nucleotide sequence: TGTGCCAGCAGCTTAGGGGGGACAGCCTACGAGCAGTACTTC.

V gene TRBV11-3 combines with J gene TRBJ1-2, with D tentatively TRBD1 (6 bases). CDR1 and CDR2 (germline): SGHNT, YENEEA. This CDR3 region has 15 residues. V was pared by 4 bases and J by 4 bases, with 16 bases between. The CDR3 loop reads CASSSKGGAAYGYTF. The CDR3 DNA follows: TGTGCCAGCAGCTCAAAGGGGGGGGCCGCCTATGGCTACACCTTC.

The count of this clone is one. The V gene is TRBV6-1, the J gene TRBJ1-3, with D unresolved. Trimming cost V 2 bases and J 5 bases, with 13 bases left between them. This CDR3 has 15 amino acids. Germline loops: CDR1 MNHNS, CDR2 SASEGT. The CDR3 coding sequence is TGTGCCAGCAGTGAACGGCAGGCAGGCCGAAACACCATATATTTT. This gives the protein CASSERQAGRNTIYF.

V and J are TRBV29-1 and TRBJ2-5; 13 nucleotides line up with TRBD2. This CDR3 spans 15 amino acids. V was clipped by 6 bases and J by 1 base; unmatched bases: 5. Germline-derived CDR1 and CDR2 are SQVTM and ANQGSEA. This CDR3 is CSVDGLAGAQETQYF. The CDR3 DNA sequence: TGCAGCGTCGACGGACTAGCGGGGGCCCAAGAGACCCAGTACTTC.

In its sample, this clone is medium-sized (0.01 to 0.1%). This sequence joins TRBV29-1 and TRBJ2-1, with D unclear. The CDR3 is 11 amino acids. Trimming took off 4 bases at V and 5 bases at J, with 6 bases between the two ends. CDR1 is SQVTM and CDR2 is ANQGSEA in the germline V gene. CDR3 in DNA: TGCAGCGTTGTTCCAGACAATGAGCAGTTCTTC. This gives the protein CSVVPDNEQFF.

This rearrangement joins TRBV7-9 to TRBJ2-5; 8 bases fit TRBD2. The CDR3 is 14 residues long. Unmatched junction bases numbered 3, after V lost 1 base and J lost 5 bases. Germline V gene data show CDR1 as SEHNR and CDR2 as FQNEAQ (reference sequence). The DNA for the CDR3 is TGTGCCAGCAGCTTAGTTCGCGGGGGGGAGACCCAGTACTTC. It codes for CASSLVRGGETQYF.

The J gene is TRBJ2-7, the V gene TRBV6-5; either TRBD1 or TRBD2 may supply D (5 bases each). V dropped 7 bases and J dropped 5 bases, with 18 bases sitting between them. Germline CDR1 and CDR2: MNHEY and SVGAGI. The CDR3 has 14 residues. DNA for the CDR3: TGTGCCAGCACCCCGTGGGGGTTGTGGAACGAGCAGTACTTC. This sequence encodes CASTPWGLWNEQYF.

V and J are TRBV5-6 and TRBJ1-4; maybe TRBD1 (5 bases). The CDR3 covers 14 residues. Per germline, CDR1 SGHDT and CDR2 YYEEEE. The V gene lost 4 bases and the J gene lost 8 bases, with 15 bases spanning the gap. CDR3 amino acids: CASSPPGVREKLFF. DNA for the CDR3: TGTGCCAGCAGCCCTCCGGGGGTTCGGGAAAAACTGTTTTTT.

CDR3 loop: CAWSAGTGAGELFF. DNA of the CDR3: TGTGCCTGGAGTGCCGGGACAGGGGCCGGGGAGCTGTTTTTT. The genes are TRBV30 and TRBJ2-2; 10 bases align to TRBD1. There are 14 residues in the CDR3. Germline V gene data show CDR1 as GTSNPN and CDR2 as SVGIG (reference sequence). J was trimmed by 6 bases and V by 1 base; bases with no gene match: 2.

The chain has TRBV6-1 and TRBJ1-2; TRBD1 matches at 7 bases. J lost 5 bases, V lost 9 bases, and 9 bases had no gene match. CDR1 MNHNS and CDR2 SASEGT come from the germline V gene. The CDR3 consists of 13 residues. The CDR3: CASRDRKGYGYTF. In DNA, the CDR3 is TGTGCCAGTCGGGACAGAAAGGGGTATGGCTACACCTTC.